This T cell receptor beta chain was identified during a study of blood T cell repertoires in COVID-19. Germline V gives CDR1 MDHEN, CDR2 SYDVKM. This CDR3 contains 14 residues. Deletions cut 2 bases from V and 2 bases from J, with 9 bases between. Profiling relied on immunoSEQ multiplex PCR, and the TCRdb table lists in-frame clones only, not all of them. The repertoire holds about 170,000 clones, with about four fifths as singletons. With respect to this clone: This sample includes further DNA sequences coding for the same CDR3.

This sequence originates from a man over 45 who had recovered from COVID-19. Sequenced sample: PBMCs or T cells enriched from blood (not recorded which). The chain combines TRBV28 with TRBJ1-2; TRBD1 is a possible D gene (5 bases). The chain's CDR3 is CASSLGAGNYGYTF. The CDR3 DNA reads TGTGCCAGCAGTTTAGGGGCAGGGAACTATGGCTACACCTTC.